This TCR beta chain was obtained from a study of CD8+ T cells in alopecia areata. Reverse transcribed after extraction, RNA yielded cDNA as the sequencing template. Generated by immunoSEQ multiplex PCR, the TCRdb table keeps only in-frame clones and is missing some. This sample has about 180,000 clones, with about half found just once. Treatment here: oral pan-JAK inhibitor, 5-10 mg twice daily. This clone has a handful of counts. Its antigen is not identified. Notes on the study in general: Lesional scalp displayed greater clonality than normal scalp, most notably in alopecia totalis/universalis.

Source: CD8+ T cells sorted from blood, taken around week 53, from a patient treated with tofacitinib. The TCR was taken from a human donor with alopecia areata.

CDR3 bases: TGTGCCAGCAGCGCAACAGGGGCCGGGGAGCTGTTTTTT. Protein: CASSATGAGELFF. The chain uses TRBV9 and TRBJ2-2; 7 bases map to TRBD1. From germline, CDR1 is SGDLS and CDR2 YYNGEE. V trimming: 3 bases; J trimming: 6 bases; junction bases outside the gene matches: 2. The CDR3 contains 13 residues.